The source of this T cell receptor (beta chain) is a study of blood T cell repertoires in COVID-19 (TCRdb year 2020). Regarding the complete study: Samples from collaborators originated in the United States, Italy and Spain and spanned both the acute and convalescent phases of COVID-19. HLA class I and class II types, where available, came from metadata supplied by the sample provider rather than from assay-based typing. Deeply sampled blood TCRbeta repertoires from subjects exposed to, actively infected with, or recovered from COVID-19 were included in the dataset. The samples were drawn from the first 160 participants of the ongoing ImmuneRACE study and from 1,200 or so subjects provided by 6 global collaborators. The prospective study material was composed of cDNA or gDNA derived from T cells, B-cell-depleted T cells, or PBMCs. A freely available public database, intended as a resource for researchers studying the immune response to SARS-CoV-2, is where the repertoires were released. The sample metadata nearly always contained a de-identified subject ID, COVID-19 status, age in years and sex. The research as a whole found: The quantity of clinical and demographic metadata differed by source and by participant and was supplied without curation.

Remarks on this clone: It lacks a known antigen. No base quality values were provided; no much bigger clone lies one nucleotide off.

In the prospective study, participants were about 18 to 95 years old, resided in around 25 geographic areas of the United States, and were enrolled through a virtual design. In the prospective study, cohorts were assigned on the basis of participant-reported clinical history obtained from a screening survey and a study questionnaire. Exposed participants had been in contact with someone with a PCR-confirmed or clinician-diagnosed COVID-19 case within 2 weeks of study entry. Each participant in the prospective study had whole blood, serum and a nasopharyngeal or oropharyngeal swab collected by mobile phlebotomists. Prospective study participants could optionally give additional blood draws and questionnaires over an approximately two-month period. Before DNA extraction, prospective study blood samples were shipped either frozen or at room temperature. Including the terminal cysteine and phenylalanine, the CDR3 comprises 13 residues. Only the CDR3 region is kept as DNA, spanning 39 bases read in frame from base 1. After removal of 8 bases from V and 4 bases from J, the junction retains 8 bases not matched to a gene. Sequences SGHNT (CDR1) and YYREEE (CDR2) are obtained from the germline V gene (reference sequence).

TCRbeta CDR3 regions were amplified from genomic DNA by means of the immunoSEQ Assay, a bias-controlled multiplex PCR. Turning to the authors' computational methods: The number of nucleated cells in each sample was estimated from the amplification of reference gene primers within the assay. To quantify the absolute abundance of each unique TCRbeta CDR3 rearrangement, sequence reads were collapsed and filtered. Productive Simpson clonality was computed per sample as the square root of Simpson's diversity index over productive rearrangements. Sourced from immuneACCESS, this table was stored by TCRdb with only in-frame sequences that have V and J called. A share of the clones is absent; for the studies checked, an unresolved V gene accounts for under half, and the remainder has no known explanation. That table gives V, J and clone size, and the DNA gave D and trimming. A total of more than 350,000 clones appear in this sample, about 88% of them only once. About 1.5% of the sample is taken by the ten largest.

The chain is encoded by TRBV5-4 joined to TRBJ1-1; a stretch of 7 junction bases matches TRBD1. The source material was PBMCs or T cells enriched from blood (not recorded which). The clonotype comes from a woman younger than 30 who had been exposed to COVID-19. The CDR3 amino acid sequence is: CASVGGWGTEAFF. Read as DNA, the sequence is TGTGCCAGTGTAGGGGGCTGGGGCACTGAAGCTTTCTTT.